Included here is one TCR beta chain sequence, with context. PCR was performed a second time for 7 to 11 cycles using a sample-barcoded 5' primer and a J-beta primer mix. One entry per CDR3 protein, called by TCRdb with MiXCR from the 5' RACE reads. In the table there are roughly 1,100,000 distinct CDR3 sequences, 20% to 25% of which are singletons. This record belongs to a study of blood T cells in healthy people across ages. Germline CDR1 SGHVS, CDR2 FQNEAQ. V shed 5 bases and J shed 8 bases, with 15 bases lying between them. CDR3 size: 14 residues. A further study also used this sample, focusing on T cells of mothers and their children.

The TCR was taken from a girl aged 2-9 years in good health. The chain joins TRBV7-8 to TRBJ1-4; D possibly corresponds to TRBD1 (6 bases). The sequenced sample was blood. Written as DNA, the CDR3 is TGTGCCAGCAGCCGGGACATGGGTCGAGAAAAACTGTTTTTT. Protein: CASSRDMGREKLFF.